The entry below describes one TCR beta chain. This sample is part of a study of blood T cell repertoires in COVID-19. Study-wide context: The cDNA or gDNA used as material had been derived from T cells, B-cell-depleted T cells, or PBMCs.

Repertoires were generated with immunoSEQ multiplex PCR, while TCRdb's copy carries only in-frame clones and drops some. The sample has about 94,000 clones; 75% to 90% are singletons. V shed 7 bases and J 5 bases; nucleotides not matched to a gene: 7. This CDR3 spans 15 amino acids. The germline V gene encodes CDR1 SGHRS and CDR2 YFSETQ. This TCR was recovered from a human donor in a cohort sampled during active COVID-19. The source material was peripheral blood. The chain recombines TRBV5-1 with TRBJ2-1; 12 nucleotides align to TRBD2. CDR3 sequence reads: CASRTSGNIDNEQFF. The CDR3 nucleotides read TGCGCCAGCCGGACTAGCGGGAATATCGACAATGAGCAGTTCTTC. The complete variable domain, with remaining parts taken from reference TRBV5-1 and TRBJ2-1, reads KAGVTQTPRYLIKTRGQQVTLSCSPISGHRSVSWYQQTPGQGLQFLFEYFSETQRNKGNFPGRFSGRQFSNSRSEMNVSTLELGDSALYLCASRTSGNIDNEQFFGPGTRLTVL.